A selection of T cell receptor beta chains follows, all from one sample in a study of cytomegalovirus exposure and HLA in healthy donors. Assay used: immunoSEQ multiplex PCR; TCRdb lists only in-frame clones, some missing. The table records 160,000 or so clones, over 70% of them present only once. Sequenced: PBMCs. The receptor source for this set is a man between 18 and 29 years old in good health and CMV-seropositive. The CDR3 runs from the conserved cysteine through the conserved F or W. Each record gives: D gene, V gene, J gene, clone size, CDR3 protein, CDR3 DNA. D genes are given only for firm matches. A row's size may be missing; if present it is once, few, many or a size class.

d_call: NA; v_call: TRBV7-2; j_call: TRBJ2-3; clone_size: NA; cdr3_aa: CASSLALIGLAVQYF; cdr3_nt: TGTGCCAGCAGCTTAGCCCTCATAGGTTTAGCTGTGCAGTATTTT
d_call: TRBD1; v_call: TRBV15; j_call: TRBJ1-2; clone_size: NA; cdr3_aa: CATSETGGAGGYTF; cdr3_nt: TGTGCCACCAGCGAAACAGGGGGCGCAGGTGGCTACACCTTC
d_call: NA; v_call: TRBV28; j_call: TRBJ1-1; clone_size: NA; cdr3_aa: CASSPYLGDTEAFF; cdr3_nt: TGTGCCAGCAGCCCTTATTTGGGCGACACTGAAGCTTTCTTT
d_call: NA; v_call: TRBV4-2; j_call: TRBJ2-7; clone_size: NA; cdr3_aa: CASSQEQSLTVREQYF; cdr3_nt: TGTGCCAGCAGCCAAGAACAAAGCTTGACCGTGAGGGAGCAGTACTTC
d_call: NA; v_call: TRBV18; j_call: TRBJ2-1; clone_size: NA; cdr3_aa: CASTGVGQSPYNEQFF; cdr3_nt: TGTGCCAGCACAGGCGTGGGCCAGAGCCCATACAATGAGCAGTTCTTC
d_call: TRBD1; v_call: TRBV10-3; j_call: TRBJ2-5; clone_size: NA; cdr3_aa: CAISQTPGQGNQETQYF; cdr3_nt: TGTGCCATCAGCCAAACTCCGGGACAGGGTAACCAAGAGACCCAGTACTTC
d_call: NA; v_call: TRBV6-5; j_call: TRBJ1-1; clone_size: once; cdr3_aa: CASSYSKGVNTEAFF; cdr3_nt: TGTGCCAGCAGTTACTCGAAAGGGGTGAACACTGAAGCTTTCTTT
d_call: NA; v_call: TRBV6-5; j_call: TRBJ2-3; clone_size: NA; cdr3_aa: CASSRADTQYF; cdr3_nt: TGTGCCAGCAGCAGGGCAGATACGCAGTATTTT
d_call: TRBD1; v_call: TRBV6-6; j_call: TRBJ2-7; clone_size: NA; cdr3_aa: CASSFPGQGEGEQYF; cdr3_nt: TGTGCCAGCAGTTTTCCGGGACAGGGGGAAGGGGAGCAGTACTTC
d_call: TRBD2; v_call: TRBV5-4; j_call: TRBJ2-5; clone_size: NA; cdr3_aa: CASSLPVAGGRGETQYF; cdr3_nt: TGTGCCAGCAGCTTGCCGGTAGCGGGAGGGCGAGGGGAGACCCAGTACTTC
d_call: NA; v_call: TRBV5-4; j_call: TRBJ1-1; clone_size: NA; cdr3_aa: CASSLTLGGGTFF; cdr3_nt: TGTGCCAGCAGCCTAACCCTGGGGGGGGGAACTTTCTTT
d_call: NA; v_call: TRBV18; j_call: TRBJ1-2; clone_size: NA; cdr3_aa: CASSPDHTGIYGYTF; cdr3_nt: TGTGCCAGCTCACCAGATCATACAGGGATTTATGGCTACACCTTC
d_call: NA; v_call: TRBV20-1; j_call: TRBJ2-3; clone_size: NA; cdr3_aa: CSVGGDTQYF; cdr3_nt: TGCAGTGTTGGGGGGGATACGCAGTATTTT
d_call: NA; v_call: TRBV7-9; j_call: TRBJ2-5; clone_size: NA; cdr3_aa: CASSSLTEETQYF; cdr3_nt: TGTGCCAGCAGCTCACTTACGGAGGAGACCCAGTACTTC
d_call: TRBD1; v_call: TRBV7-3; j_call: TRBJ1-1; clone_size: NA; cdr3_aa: CASSQTGENTEAFF; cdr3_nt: TGTGCCAGCAGCCAGACAGGGGAGAACACTGAAGCTTTCTTT
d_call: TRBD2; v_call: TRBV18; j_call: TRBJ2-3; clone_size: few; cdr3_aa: CASSPNGGTTDTQYF; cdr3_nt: TGTGCCAGCTCACCGAACGGGGGGACGACAGATACGCAGTATTTT
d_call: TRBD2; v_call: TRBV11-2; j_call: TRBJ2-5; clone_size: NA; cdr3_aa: CASSFGGGYQETQYF; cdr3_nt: TGTGCCAGCAGCTTCGGCGGGGGTTACCAAGAGACCCAGTACTTC
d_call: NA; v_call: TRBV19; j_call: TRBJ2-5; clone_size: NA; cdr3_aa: CASSPRDLGGQETQYF; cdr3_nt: TGTGCCAGTAGCCCGCGGGATCTAGGAGGGCAAGAGACCCAGTACTTC
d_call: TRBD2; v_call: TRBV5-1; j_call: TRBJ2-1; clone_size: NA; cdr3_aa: CASSLRTSGNNEQFF; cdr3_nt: TGCGCCAGCAGCTTAAGGACTAGCGGTAACAATGAGCAGTTCTTC
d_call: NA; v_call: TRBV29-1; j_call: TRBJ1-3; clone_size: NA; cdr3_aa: CSARDTASGNTIYF; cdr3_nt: TGCAGCGCCCGGGACACCGCCTCTGGAAACACCATATATTTT